Listed below are T cell receptor beta chains from one sample, sequenced in a study of cytomegalovirus exposure and HLA in healthy donors. Sequencing was performed with immunoSEQ multiplex PCR; in TCRdb, only in-frame clones are kept and a portion is missing. Of fewer than 200,000 clones in the sample, about 80% were seen once. Sequencing was carried out using PBMCs. These receptor sequences come from a middle-aged man in good health and CMV-seronegative. Both conserved end residues are part of each CDR3. A D gene is named only where the DNA matches it firmly. The size entry is marked missing in some rows and otherwise reads once, few, many or a size class.

j_gene	v_gene	d_gene	abundance	CDR3nt	CDR3aa
TRBJ2-7	TRBV5-5	.	few	TGTGCCAGCAGCCAAGGGGAAGGAGCCCAGTACTTC	CASSQGEGAQYF
TRBJ2-3	TRBV7-2	TRBD2	.	TGTGCCAGCAGCCCGGGACTAGCGGGGCCCAGAGTCACAGATACGCAGTATTTT	CASSPGLAGPRVTDTQYF
TRBJ2-5	TRBV10-3	.	few	TGTGCCATCCGACAGGGCGCGGGGGAGACCCAGTACTTC	CAIRQGAGETQYF
TRBJ2-5	TRBV4-2	TRBD2	.	TGTGCCAGCAGCCAAGACCAGATGGGGGGAGGGGAGACCCAGTACTTC	CASSQDQMGGGETQYF
TRBJ2-1	TRBV6-6	.	.	TGTGCCAGCAGTCCTCTTGGGATGGGCGGAGGTGAGCAGTTCTTC	CASSPLGMGGGEQFF
TRBJ1-1	TRBV13	TRBD1	.	TGTGCCAGCAGCCCGACAGGGTTCAACACTGAAGCTTTCTTT	CASSPTGFNTEAFF
TRBJ2-7	TRBV19	.	.	TGTGCCAGTACCGCCACAGTCGGCTACGAGCAGTACTTC	CASTATVGYEQYF
TRBJ2-2	TRBV19	TRBD2	.	TGTGCCAGTAAGTCGTCGGGAGGGCCCACCGGGGAGCTGTTTTTT	CASKSSGGPTGELFF
TRBJ2-7	TRBV7-9	.	.	TGTTCCAGCAGCGCCGTCGTCGAGGGCGAGCAGTACTTC	CSSSAVVEGEQYF
TRBJ2-2	TRBV19	.	.	TGTGCCAGTAGTAGTACGCTTCTAGTCACCGGGGAGCTGTTTTTT	CASSSTLLVTGELFF
TRBJ1-1	TRBV9	.	.	TGTGCCAGCAAGATCGGTACTGAAGCTTTCTTT	CASKIGTEAFF
TRBJ1-2	TRBV29-1	.	.	TGCAGCGTTGAACTAGTCGGGGGGGTTACTGGCTACACCTTC	CSVELVGGVTGYTF
TRBJ2-6	TRBV19	TRBD1	once	TGTGCCAGTAACCCCGGACAGGGGGCCAGAGGGGCCAACGCCCTGACTTTC	CASNPGQGARGANALTF
TRBJ2-7	TRBV29-1	TRBD1	.	TGCAGCGTTATAACAGGGGACTACGAGCAGTACTTC	CSVITGDYEQYF
TRBJ2-1	TRBV28	TRBD2	.	TGTGCCAGCAGTTCCCTCGTACACTCCGGGACTAGCGGGAATGAGCAGTTCTTC	CASSSLVHSGTSGNEQFF
TRBJ2-7	TRBV11-1	TRBD1	few	TGTGCCAGCAGCTTAGCGCGGCAGGGGGCTTCCTACGAGCAGTACTTC	CASSLARQGASYEQYF
TRBJ2-7	TRBV7-2	TRBD1	.	TGTGCCAGCAGCCTGCTCCCGGGACAGGGGTTCGAGCAGTACTTC	CASSLLPGQGFEQYF
TRBJ2-7	TRBV7-6	.	.	TGTGCCAGCAGCAGAACTAGGCACGAGCAGTACTTC	CASSRTRHEQYF
TRBJ2-5	TRBV11-3	.	.	TGTGCCAGCAGCTTAGATCTATCAGGGGTCGAGACCCAGTACTTC	CASSLDLSGVETQYF
TRBJ1-1	TRBV6-5	.	.	TGTGCCAGCACCCAGGGCACTGAAGCTTTCTTT	CASTQGTEAFF
TRBJ2-7	TRBV19	TRBD2	few	TGTGCCAGTAGTACAAGGAGATTAGCGGGAGGGAGCTCCTACGAGCAGTACTTC	CASSTRRLAGGSSYEQYF
TRBJ2-3	TRBV27	.	.	TGTGCCAGCAGTTTATCTGCCTATATTACAGATACGCAGTATTTT	CASSLSAYITDTQYF
TRBJ1-2	TRBV28	.	.	TGTGCCAGCAGTTTACTTGCTCAGGGAGGCTACACCTTC	CASSLLAQGGYTF
TRBJ2-1	TRBV6-6	TRBD1	.	TGTGCCAGCAGTTATCGACAGGGCTACAATGAGCAGTTCTTC	CASSYRQGYNEQFF
TRBJ1-1	TRBV11-2	TRBD1	.	TGTGCCAGCAGCAAGGGGGCGCGGAGCACTGAAGCTTTCTTT	CASSKGARSTEAFF
TRBJ2-7	TRBV6-6	.	.	TGTGCCAGCAGTATTCAGGGAAGCCTCTACGAGCAGTACTTC	CASSIQGSLYEQYF
TRBJ1-4	TRBV18	.	.	TGTGCCAGCTCACCTCGGGGGGCGATTGGGGAAAAACTGTTTTTT	CASSPRGAIGEKLFF
TRBJ2-7	TRBV12-2	.	few	TGTGCAAGTCGCTTTCGCGGGAGGAAGAAAGAGCAGTACTTC	CASRFRGRKKEQYF
TRBJ2-2	TRBV6-4	TRBD1	.	TGTGCCAGCAGCCCTCGGACAGGGGGTTCGAAAATGAACACCGGGGAGCTGTTTTTT	CASSPRTGGSKMNTGELFF
TRBJ2-3	TRBV27	TRBD2	.	TGTGCCAGCAGTTTATGGTCTAGCGGGAGCACAGATACGCAGTATTTT	CASSLWSSGSTDTQYF
TRBJ2-2	TRBV5-8	.	.	TGTGCCAGCAGCTTATTGGGCTCCGGGGAGCTGTTTTTT	CASSLLGSGELFF
TRBJ2-5	TRBV5-4	TRBD1	.	TGTGCCAGCAGCAACGGACAGGGGGCTGGAGAGACCCAGTACTTC	CASSNGQGAGETQYF
TRBJ2-3	TRBV23-1	.	.	TGCGCCAGCAAAAGTAGATACACAGATACGCAGTATTTT	CASKSRYTDTQYF
TRBJ2-2	TRBV6-4	TRBD1	.	TGTGCCAGCAGTGACGGGACAGGGAACACCGGGGAGCTGTTTTTT	CASSDGTGNTGELFF
TRBJ2-1	TRBV2	TRBD2	.	TGTGCCAGCAGTGATAGGGGACTAGCGGGAGGGCGAAACGCTAATGAGCAGTTCTTC	CASSDRGLAGGRNANEQFF
TRBJ2-7	TRBV28	.	.	TGTGCCAGCCAAGGACAGACGTGGGGCGAGCAGTACTTC	CASQGQTWGEQYF
TRBJ2-3	TRBV25-1	.	.	TGTGCCAGCAGTGGACTGGGAGATACGCAGTATTTT	CASSGLGDTQYF
TRBJ2-7	TRBV19	TRBD1	.	TGTGCCAGTGGACAGGGGACCTACGAGCAGTACTTC	CASGQGTYEQYF
TRBJ2-1	TRBV2	.	.	TGTGCCAGCAGATGGACTTACTCGACCTACAATGAGCAGTTCTTC	CASRWTYSTYNEQFF
TRBJ2-7	TRBV20-1	.	.	TGCAGTGCTAGTCTTGCGCACGAGCAGTACTTC	CSASLAHEQYF